The rows below give T cell receptor beta chains drawn from one sample of a study of identical twins' blood T cells. TCRdb reprocessed the 5' RACE reads with MiXCR, giving one entry per CDR3 protein. The table lists about 370,000 distinct CDR3 sequences, over 25% of them singletons, with approximately 6.6% in the top ten. Sequenced sample: PBMCs. These receptors were obtained from a woman aged 18-55 years in good health. Each CDR3 is given with its conserved first and last residue. The D gene is left open where the match is weak. Size values are once, few and many counts, or a class for expanded clones, and some rows have none.

TRBJ1-5 NA NA TRBV7-2 CASSLAFGVNQPQHF TGTGCCAGCAGCTTAGCATTTGGGGTCAATCAGCCCCAGCATTTT
TRBJ2-3 TRBD2 few TRBV10-3 CAIRRLADRDTQYF TGTGCCATCAGGAGGCTAGCGGATCGAGATACGCAGTATTTT
TRBJ1-1 TRBD1 few TRBV27 CASYRGNTEAFF TGTGCCAGCTACAGGGGGAACACTGAAGCTTTCTTT
TRBJ2-1 TRBD2 NA TRBV7-2 CASSLLGLETNEQFF TGTGCCAGCAGCTTATTGGGACTAGAAACAAATGAGCAGTTCTTC
TRBJ1-1 NA many TRBV6-1 CASSEEQGRGNTEAFF TGTGCCAGCAGTGAAGAACAGGGAAGAGGGAACACTGAAGCTTTCTTT
TRBJ1-6 TRBD1 few TRBV7-9 CASSSQGIGSPLHF TGTGCCAGCAGCTCACAGGGGATCGGGTCACCCCTCCACTTT
TRBJ2-7 TRBD1 NA TRBV7-9 CASSSPDRHYEQYF TGTGCCAGCAGCTCCCCGGACAGGCACTACGAGCAGTACTTC
TRBJ2-2 TRBD1 NA TRBV10-3 CAISEADRGNTGELFF TGTGCCATCAGTGAGGCTGACAGGGGGAACACCGGGGAGCTGTTTTTT
TRBJ1-6 TRBD1 few TRBV19 CASLRRQGSNSPLHF TGTGCCAGCCTCCGGAGACAGGGGAGTAATTCACCCCTCCACTTT
TRBJ2-4 NA NA TRBV10-1 CASVPTEKNIQYF TGCGCCAGCGTACCTACAGAGAAAAACATTCAGTACTTC
TRBJ1-2 NA NA TRBV29-1 CSVVEAVSYGYTF TGCAGCGTTGTAGAAGCAGTCAGCTATGGCTACACCTTC
TRBJ1-2 NA few TRBV5-1 CARQGINGYTF TGCGCCAGGCAGGGCATTAATGGCTACACCTTC
TRBJ1-1 NA few TRBV9 CASSGVGTLEAFF TGTGCCAGCAGCGGAGTCGGGACTCTTGAAGCTTTCTTT
TRBJ1-3 NA NA TRBV6-5 CASSRQIRGNTIYF TGTGCCAGCAGTCGACAGATTAGAGGAAACACCATATATTTT
TRBJ1-3 NA few TRBV12-5 CASGPRDPYPFSGNTIYF TGTGCTAGTGGCCCCCGGGACCCGTACCCATTCTCTGGAAACACCATATATTTT
TRBJ2-7 TRBD2 NA TRBV6-6 CASSYPGTSGKTREQYF TGTGCCAGCAGTTACCCTGGGACTAGCGGGAAAACGAGGGAGCAGTACTTC
TRBJ2-2 NA many TRBV7-8 CASSPSRNTGELFF TGTGCCAGCAGCCCGTCCCGGAACACCGGGGAGCTGTTTTTT
TRBJ1-5 NA many TRBV6-6 CASSYDSNQPQHF TGTGCCAGCAGTTACGATAGCAATCAGCCCCAGCATTTT
TRBJ1-2 TRBD1 few TRBV5-1 CASSVSGDRPNYYGYTF TGCGCCAGCAGCGTGTCAGGGGACAGACCAAACTACTATGGCTACACCTTC
TRBJ1-1 NA many TRBV20-1 CSVSEGNRNTEAFF TGCAGTGTGAGTGAGGGGAATAGGAACACTGAAGCTTTCTTT
TRBJ2-2 TRBD2 NA TRBV11-2 CASSFKLAGVTGELFF TGTGCCAGCAGCTTCAAACTAGCGGGAGTCACCGGGGAGCTGTTTTTT